The present T cell receptor (beta chain) was sequenced within a study of early T cells in non-severe SARS-CoV-2 infection (dated by TCRdb to the early 2020s). For context, the study as a whole: Because TCR sequencing was done on bulk RNA from unsorted whole blood, the alpha and beta chains could not be paired. Overall study outcomes, separate from this receptor: VDJdb matching was skewed toward anti-spike CD8 responses, so virus-specific expansions were likely underestimated and private and CD4 specificities were missed.

This clonotype was seen many times. Its antigen target is currently unknown. Qualities for individual bases were not recorded, and no much larger clone is one base off. Trimming costs V 8 bases and J 2 bases, and their ends lie 28 bases apart. Sequences SGHDN (CDR1) and FVKESK (CDR2) are obtained from the germline V gene. Counted from cysteine to phenylalanine, this CDR3 has 19 amino acids. Kept here is only the CDR3 DNA, which spans 57 bases and is read in frame from base 1. Library generation was performed with 5' RACE. The sequencer was a NextSeq 500. The TCR library protocol attached unique molecular identifiers to individual cDNA molecules to correct for sequencing error and PCR bias. TCR alpha and beta chains were both sequenced, and the abundances of alpha and beta sequences in each sample were closely correlated with each other. In the authors' own workflow: V gene, J gene and CDR3 annotation of TCR sequences was performed with Decombinator V4. Expanded TCRs were defined as changing significantly between any two time points under a Poisson model with p below 0.0001. TCR abundances were normalised to the total number of TCRs sequenced per sample and were expressed as counts per million. MAIT TCRs were defined by TRAV1-2 paired with TRAJ12, TRAJ20 or TRAJ33, and iNKT TCRs by TRAV10 paired with TRAJ18. VDJdb, accessed on 1 November 2021, was searched for TCRs annotated for CMV, EBV and SARS-CoV-2, and TCRs annotated for more than one antigen were excluded. The raw public data were reprocessed by TCRdb itself: fastp quality trimming at Q25, MiXCR clonotype calling, in-frame beta chains only. Rows with one shared CDR3 protein collapse into an entry with the most common genes and DNA. The authors' filters were not applied to this entry. The sample has about 31,000 distinct CDR3 sequences on record, about 7% of them singletons. The ten top clones hold 10% to 15% of the sample.

Set within a cohort of healthcare workers in London, UK, this nested case-control study involved weekly PCR testing of nasopharyngeal swabs along with blood sampling. Healthcare workers were recruited between 23 and 31 March 2020, during the week of the UK lockdown, and were followed weekly for up to roughly 16 weeks. This sequence originates from an adult who was a healthcare worker with PCR-confirmed SARS-CoV-2 infection or an uninfected control (not recorded which). The material was whole blood, obtained at baseline. The chain is made from TRBV14 and TRBJ2-1; the D region possibly corresponds to TRBD2 (6 bases align). The DNA reads TGTGCCAGCGGGCACGGACCGCGACCCCCTAGCGAACCCTACAATGAGCAGTTCTTC. It encodes CASGHGPRPPSEPYNEQFF.